Each of the 20 T cell receptor beta chains below was sequenced from the same sample in a study of beta chain features in type 1 diabetes. Sequencing targeted expressed TCRB transcripts, as all isolated RNA had been reverse transcribed. The protocol was immunoSEQ multiplex PCR, while the TCRdb copy is restricted to in-frame clones and leaves out a portion. The sample consists of 130,000 to 150,000 clones, 40% to 55% of them appearing once. Material for sequencing was Tregs from blood. These receptors all come from a man aged 18 to 29 in good health.

The CDR3 reads CASSLVVRNYEQYF. The CDR3 coding sequence is TGTGCCAGCAGCTTAGTGGTCAGAAATTACGAGCAGTACTTC. The chain has TRBV7-2 and TRBJ2-7, with D hard to call. The CDR3 has 14 residues. V was cut by 1 base and J by 4 bases, with 11 bases left in between. CDR1 and CDR2 (germline): SGHTA, FQGNSA.

J is TRBJ2-7 and V is TRBV27, with TRBD2 matching over 10 bases. Germline assignment: CDR1 MNHEY and CDR2 SMNVEV (reference sequence). The V segment lost 2 bases and the J segment 4 bases; nucleotides outside the gene matches: 11. The CDR3 is 17 residues long. CDR3 nucleotides: TGTGCCAGCAGTTTAAGGCTAGCGGGAGTATTTACGTACGAGCAGTACTTC. Translated: CASSLRLAGVFTYEQYF.

The chain links TRBV5-6 to TRBJ1-2; the D gene is possibly TRBD1 (5 bases). V dropped 0 bases and J dropped 4 bases, with 10 bases sitting between them. The CDR3 runs 14 residues. Germline V gene lookup returns CDR1 SGHDT and CDR2 YYEEEE. The CDR3 coding sequence is TGTGCCAGCAGCTTGGACAGGAGGGGCTATGGCTACACCTTC. Residues: CASSLDRRGYGYTF.

The chain couples TRBV7-9 to TRBJ2-5; the D gene is possibly TRBD2 (6 bases). This CDR3 region has 15 residues. From germline, CDR1 is SEHNR and CDR2 FQNEAQ (reference sequence). The V and J ends lost 5 bases and 4 bases respectively, with 17 bases between them. In nucleotides, the CDR3 is TGTGCCAGCAGCCACGGTGGGGGAGGCAGAGAGACCCAGTACTTC. It yields the protein CASSHGGGGRETQYF.

The chain is built from TRBV9 and TRBJ2-1, with no clear D. CDR1 SGDLS and CDR2 YYNGEE come from the germline V gene. This CDR3 is built from 12 residues. The V end was cut by 1 base, the J end by 6 bases, with 5 bases between. CDR3 sequence reads: CASSVLVNEQFF. Here the CDR3 DNA reads TGTGCCAGCAGCGTACTAGTCAATGAGCAGTTCTTC.

There are a few counts of this clone. J is TRBJ2-2 and V is TRBV10-3; 8 bases agree with TRBD1. The CDR3 has 14 residues. Germline CDR1 ENHRY, CDR2 SYGVKD. The trim removed 8 bases at V and 0 bases at J, leaving 2 bases unmatched. CDR3: CAIGDRSNTGELFF. The DNA for the CDR3 is TGTGCCATCGGGGACAGGTCGAACACCGGGGAGCTGTTTTTT.

The chain combines TRBV27 with TRBJ1-2, with D possibly being TRBD1 (5 bases). This CDR3 contains 15 residues. Trimming pared 6 bases from V and 4 bases from J, leaving 18 bases between. The V gene's germline CDR1 is MNHEY and CDR2 SMNVEV (reference sequence). CDR3 protein: CASSPATVRSYGYTF. CDR3 nucleotide sequence: TGTGCCAGCAGCCCTGCGACAGTCAGGTCCTATGGCTACACCTTC.

This clone came up once. The chain carries TRBV4-3 and TRBJ2-7; maybe TRBD2 (7 bases). CDR3 length: 18 residues. Germline CDR1 is LGHNA and CDR2 is YSLEER. V lost 1 base and J 2 bases, leaving 21 bases between the germline ends. CDR3 in amino acids: CASSQGLLLGGVTYEQYF. The CDR3 nucleotides read TGCGCCAGCAGCCAAGGTCTCCTCTTAGGGGGGGTTACCTACGAGCAGTACTTC.

The chain uses TRBV7-9 and TRBJ2-4, with 9 bases fitting TRBD2. Looked up from germline, CDR1 is SEHNR and CDR2 is FQNEAQ (reference sequence). The CDR3 has 19 amino acids. V lost 3 bases and J lost 2; bases outside the gene matches: 14. The CDR3 here is CASSLSRSVAGVSKNIQYF. The CDR3 region has the DNA TGTGCCAGCAGCTTGTCCCGTTCGGTAGCGGGAGTGTCCAAAAACATTCAGTACTTC.

This sequence joins TRBV18 and TRBJ2-7, with TRBD1 matching over 8 bases. The CDR3 loop spans 15 amino acids. V dropped 3 bases and J dropped 2; count of bases not matched to a gene: 6. Germline CDR1 reads KGHSH; CDR2 reads LQKENI. CDR3 in DNA: TGTGCCAGCTCACCCAACACAGGGGGAACCTACGAGCAGTACTTC. Translation: CASSPNTGGTYEQYF.

The chain links TRBV6-1 to TRBJ1-2; D unclear. The CDR3 has 14 residues. Germline loops: CDR1 MNHNS, CDR2 SASEGT. V was trimmed by 4 bases and J by 6 bases, leaving 15 bases between them. Here the CDR3 reads CASSAEGLANGYTF. Written as DNA, the CDR3 is TGTGCCAGCAGTGCGGAGGGATTAGCAAATGGCTACACCTTC.

This clone has only a few counts. This chain links TRBV28 with TRBJ2-4; D not resolved. Germline V gene sequence: CDR1 MDHEN, CDR2 SYDVKM. The CDR3 has 16 amino acids. Trimming pared 2 bases from V and 0 bases from J, leaving 11 bases between. CDR3 bases: TGTGCCAGCAGTTTAAACCGGTACCTAGCCAAAAACATTCAGTACTTC. Protein product: CASSLNRYLAKNIQYF.

This chain uses TRBV18 with TRBJ2-5; no definite D call. The V and J ends lost 4 bases and 4 bases respectively, with 13 bases between them. Germline values: CDR1 KGHSH, CDR2 LQKENI. This CDR3 comprises 14 residues. CDR3 nucleotides: TGTGCCAGCTCACAGAGGTTAGGTGGAGAGACCCAGTACTTC. It specifies CASSQRLGGETQYF.

The chain uses TRBV7-6 and TRBJ2-7, with a weak D call TRBD1 (5 bases). Germline assignment: CDR1 SGHVS and CDR2 FNYEAQ. The CDR3 is 15 residues long. Between the trimmed V and J ends, which lost 3 bases and 7 bases, there was a span of 19 bases. The CDR3: CASSLGQGLILEQYF. The CDR3 DNA follows: TGTGCCAGCAGCTTGGGTCAGGGTTTGATCTTGGAGCAGTACTTC.

The genes are TRBV5-1 and TRBJ2-7, with 8 bases matching TRBD2. J lost 8 bases, V lost 4 bases, and 8 bases had no gene match. Germline CDR1 is SGHRS and CDR2 is YFSETQ. The CDR3 extends over 13 amino acids. The CDR3 DNA sequence: TGCGCCAGCAGCCCCGTGGGACTAGAAAAGCAGTACTTC. Its protein is CASSPVGLEKQYF.

The V call is TRBV28, the J call TRBJ2-1; the D gene is possibly TRBD2 (6 bases). Looked up from germline, CDR1 is MDHEN and CDR2 is SYDVKM. The CDR3 spans 15 residues. The V end lost 6 bases, the J end lost 5 bases, and 17 bases lay between the germline ends. The CDR3 loop reads CASSSRDWNNNEQFF. The CDR3 region has the DNA TGTGCCAGCAGCTCCCGGGACTGGAACAACAATGAGCAGTTCTTC.

In its sample, this clone was seen a few times. The chain is built from TRBV10-3 and TRBJ2-7; D possibly corresponds to TRBD1 (6 bases). The V gene lost 10 bases and the J gene lost 5 bases, with 18 bases spanning the gap. This CDR3 has 13 amino acids. Per the germline V gene, CDR1 is ENHRY and CDR2 is SYGVKD. The CDR3 is CASLSTQGDEQYF. The DNA of the CDR3 is TGTGCCAGCCTATCTACACAGGGCGACGAGCAGTACTTC.

This clone was observed a handful of times. The genes are TRBV4-2 and TRBJ2-5; D might be TRBD2 (6 bases). Deletions cut 0 bases from V and 5 bases from J, with 10 bases between. The length of the CDR3 is 14 residues. Germline values: CDR1 LGHNA, CDR2 YNFKEQ. The CDR3 DNA sequence: TGTGCCAGCAGCCAAGATCTAGCGTCGGAGACCCAGTACTTC. Translating it yields CASSQDLASETQYF.

This clone was observed a handful of times. The J gene is TRBJ2-7, the V gene TRBV29-1; 9 bases line up with TRBD1. V lost 0 bases to trimming and J lost 4 bases; unmatched junction nucleotides: 7. The CDR3 totals 15 residues. Germline lookup yields CDR1 SQVTM and CDR2 ANQGSEA. The CDR3 coding sequence is TGCAGCGTTGAAGACCCTACAGGGGGCATTTACGAGCAGTACTTC. This translates into CSVEDPTGGIYEQYF.

V usage is TRBV11-2 and J usage is TRBJ2-7; D is perhaps TRBD1 (6 bases). V was pared by 5 bases and J by 2 bases, with 16 bases between. Per the germline V gene, CDR1 is SGHAT and CDR2 is FQNNGV. This CDR3 spans 15 amino acids. The CDR3 loop reads CASSISTGEPYEQYF. The CDR3 DNA follows: TGTGCCAGCAGCATATCGACAGGAGAACCCTACGAGCAGTACTTC.